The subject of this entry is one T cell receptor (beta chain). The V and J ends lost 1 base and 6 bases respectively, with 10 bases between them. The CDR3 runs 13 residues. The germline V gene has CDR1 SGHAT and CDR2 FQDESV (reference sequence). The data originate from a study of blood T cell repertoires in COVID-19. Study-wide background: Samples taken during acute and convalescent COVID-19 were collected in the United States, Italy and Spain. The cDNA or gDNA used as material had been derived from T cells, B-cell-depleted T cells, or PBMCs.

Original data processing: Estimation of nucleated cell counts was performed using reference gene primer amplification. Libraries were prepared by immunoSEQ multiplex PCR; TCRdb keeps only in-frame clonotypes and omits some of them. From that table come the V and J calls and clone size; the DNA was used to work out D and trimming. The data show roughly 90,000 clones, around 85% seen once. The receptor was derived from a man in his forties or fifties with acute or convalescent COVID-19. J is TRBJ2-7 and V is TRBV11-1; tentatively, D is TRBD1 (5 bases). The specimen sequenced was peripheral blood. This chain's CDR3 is CASSLGQGSEQYF. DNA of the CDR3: TGTGCCAGCAGCTTAGGGCAGGGCAGCGAGCAGTACTTC.